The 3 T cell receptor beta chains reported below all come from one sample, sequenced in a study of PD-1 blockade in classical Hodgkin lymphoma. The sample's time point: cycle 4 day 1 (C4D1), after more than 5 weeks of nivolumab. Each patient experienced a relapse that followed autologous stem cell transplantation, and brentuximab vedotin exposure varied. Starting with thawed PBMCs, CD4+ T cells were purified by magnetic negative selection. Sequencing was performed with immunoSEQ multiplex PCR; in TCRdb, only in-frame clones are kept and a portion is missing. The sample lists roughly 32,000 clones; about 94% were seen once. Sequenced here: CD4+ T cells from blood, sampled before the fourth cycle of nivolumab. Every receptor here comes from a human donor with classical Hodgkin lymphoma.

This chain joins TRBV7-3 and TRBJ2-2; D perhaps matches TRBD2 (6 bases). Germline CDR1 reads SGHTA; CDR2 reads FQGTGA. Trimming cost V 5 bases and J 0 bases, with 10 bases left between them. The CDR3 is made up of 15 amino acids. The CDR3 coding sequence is TGTGCCAGCAGCCCCGGGAGATCGAACACCGGGGAGCTGTTTTTT. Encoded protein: CASSPGRSNTGELFF.

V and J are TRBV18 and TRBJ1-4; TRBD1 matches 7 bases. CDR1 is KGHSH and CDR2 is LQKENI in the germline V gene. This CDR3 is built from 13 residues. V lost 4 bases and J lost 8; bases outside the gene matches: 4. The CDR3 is CASSRDSREKLFF. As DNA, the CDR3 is TGTGCCAGCTCACGGGACAGCAGGGAAAAACTGTTTTTT.

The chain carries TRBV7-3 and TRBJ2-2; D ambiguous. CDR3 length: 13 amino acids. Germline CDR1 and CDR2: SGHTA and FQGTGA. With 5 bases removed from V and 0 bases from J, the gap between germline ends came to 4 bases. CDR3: CASSPTNTGELFF. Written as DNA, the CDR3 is TGTGCCAGCAGCCCAACGAACACCGGGGAGCTGTTTTTT.